Reported below is one T cell receptor beta chain. Its antigen remains unidentified. The sample originates from a study of cytomegalovirus exposure and HLA in healthy donors. Study-wide findings and caveats: TCR beta sequences reportedly predicted most subjects' HLA-A and HLA-B alleles accurately. A list of 150 to 200 TCR beta chains associated with cytomegalovirus was given. Later analysis revealed greater clonal expansion in HLA-associated TCR beta chains than in equally common others.

Between the trimmed V and J ends, which lost 3 bases and 3 bases, there was a span of 13 bases. This CDR3 is 15 amino acids long. Germline CDR1 SGHDT, CDR2 YYEEEE. PCR involved 60 Vbeta and 13 Jbeta primers. Libraries were prepared by immunoSEQ multiplex PCR; TCRdb keeps only in-frame clonotypes and omits some of them. This table holds roughly 240,000 clones, about 85% found once. Samples came from healthy bone marrow donors. The sequence came from a girl aged 2 to 9 in good health and CMV-seronegative. This chain joins TRBV5-6 and TRBJ2-1; a possible D gene is TRBD1 (5 bases). What was sequenced was PBMCs. CDR3 region: CASSSRGQGYNEQFF. The CDR3 coding sequence is TGTGCCAGCAGCTCGCGTGGTCAGGGCTACAATGAGCAGTTCTTC.